Following are 12 T cell receptor beta chains from one sample sequenced in a study of CD8+CD57+ T cells in acquired aplastic anemia. Genomic DNA templated the TCR beta VDJ and CDR3 profiling. TCRdb ran MiXCR on the reads and lists one entry per CDR3 protein. The sample shows about 220,000 distinct CDR3 sequences, around 32% of them seen only once. The sequenced sample was sorted CD4+, CD8+, or CD8+CD57+ T cells (not recorded which) from PBMCs. The receptors were gathered from a human donor in good health, serving as a control.

This clonotype was seen many times. DNA of the CDR3: TGTGCCAGCAGCCCGTCGGGTTTTGGCAATGAGCAGTTCTTC. The encoded protein is CASSPSGFGNEQFF. This chain uses TRBV7-9 with TRBJ2-1; D is unresolved. With 5 bases removed from V and 6 bases from J, the gap between germline ends came to 14 bases. From germline, CDR1 is SEHNR and CDR2 FQNEAQ (reference sequence). This CDR3 has 14 amino acids. The whole variable domain, filled in from reference TRBV7-9 and TRBJ2-1, reads DTGVSQNPRHKITKRGQNVTFRCDPISEHNRLYWYRQTLGQGPEFLTYFQNEAQLEKSRLLSDRFSAERPKGSFSTLEIQRTEQGDSAMYLCASSPSGFGNEQFFGPGTRLTVL.

This clonotype was recorded a few times. The V gene is TRBV25-1, the J gene TRBJ2-7; 9 bases match TRBD1. Germline V CDR1 and CDR2: MGHDK, SYGVNS. Losses at the gene ends were 3 bases for V and 1 base for J; bases not matched to a gene: 1. This CDR3 contains 14 residues. The CDR3 DNA is TGTGCCAGCAGTGACGGGACAGGGTCCTACGAGCAGTACTTC. This translates into CASSDGTGSYEQYF.

Note on this clonotype: A much larger clone sits a single nucleotide away, making a read error possible. Because the CDR3 is missing its conserved closing phenylalanine or tryptophan, this is likely a read error. The V gene is TRBV10-3, the J gene TRBJ1-2, with 12 nucleotides matching TRBD1. The germline gives CDR1 ENHRY, CDR2 SYGVKD. This CDR3 has 16 amino acids. CDR3 amino acids: CASSYSPGQGAGGYTL. CDR3 sequence (DNA): TGTGCCAGCAGTTACTCGCCGGGACAGGGGGCCGGTGGCTACACCCTC.

This chain links TRBV11-2 with TRBJ2-1; 9 positions agree with TRBD2. The CDR3 contains 15 residues. With V trimmed by 1 base and J by 8 bases, 6 bases remained unmatched. Germline V gene lookup returns CDR1 SGHAT and CDR2 FQNNGV. CDR3 bases: TGTGCCAGCAGCTTAGGGGCGGGAGGGCTTGATGAGCAGTTCTTC. Translated, it gives CASSLGAGGLDEQFF. Looking up the rest from reference TRBV11-2 and TRBJ2-1 gives the full variable domain: EAGVAQSPRYKIIEKRQSVAFWCNPISGHATLYWYQQILGQGPKLLIQFQNNGVVDDSQLPKDRFSAERLKGVDSTLKIQPAKLEDSAVYLCASSLGAGGLDEQFFGPGTRLTVL.

This clonotype has a count of ten or more. The chain has TRBV20-1 and TRBJ1-2; D gene uncertain. In germline, CDR1 is DFQATT, CDR2 SNEGSKA (reference sequence). The CDR3 contains 12 residues. V lost 2 bases and J lost 8, with 12 bases in between. The CDR3 reads CSARLTEEGYTF. The CDR3 coding sequence is TGCAGTGCTAGATTGACGGAGGAGGGCTACACCTTC.

This clonotype was seen once. A read error may explain this, as a much larger clone is one base away. The chain uses TRBV2 and TRBJ2-7, with 8 bases that match TRBD2. The CDR3 has 15 residues. Germline CDR1 SNHLY, CDR2 FYNNEI. The V and J ends lost 0 bases and 2 bases, in that order; junction bases with no gene match: 3. The CDR3 coding sequence is TGTGCCAGCAGTGAAGCTGCGGGGGGTCCCTACGAGCAGTACTTC. Translated, it gives CASSEAAGGPYEQYF. The full variable domain, in which reference TRBV2 and TRBJ2-7 provide the parts outside the CDR3, is EPEVTQTPSHQVTQMGQEVILRCVPISNHLYFYWYRQILGQKVEFLVSFYNNEISEKSEIFDDQFSVERPDGSNFTLKIRSTKLEDSAMYFCASSEAAGGPYEQYFGPGTRLTVT.

This clonotype showed up many times. V and J are TRBV7-2 and TRBJ1-2, with D perhaps matching TRBD1 (6 bases). V lost 5 bases and J 11 bases, leaving 18 bases between the germline ends. The CDR3 runs 13 residues. CDR1 is SGHTA and CDR2 is FQGNSA in the germline V gene. The CDR3 sequence: CASSLPGGREYTF. The CDR3 region has the DNA TGTGCCAGCAGCCTACCCGGGGGCAGGGAGTACACCTTC.

In this sample, this clonotype turned up a few times. The chain carries TRBV18 and TRBJ1-5, with D possibly matching TRBD1 (6 bases). The CDR3 covers 15 residues. In germline, CDR1 is KGHSH, CDR2 LQKENI. Trimming shortened V by 2 bases and J by 2 bases, and 10 bases separated the two germline ends. CDR3 bases: TGTGCCAGCTCACCAGGGGGGGCGGGCAATCAGCCCCAGCATTTT. Residues: CASSPGGAGNQPQHF.

This clonotype was counted many times. The CDR3 loop is CASSDRTGTYEQYF. The CDR3 bases are TGTGCCAGTAGTGATCGGACGGGTACCTACGAGCAGTACTTC. The chain has TRBV19 and TRBJ2-7; D is ambiguous. V dropped 5 bases and J dropped 2 bases, with 13 bases sitting between them. Germline loops: CDR1 LNHDA, CDR2 SQIVND (reference sequence). The length of the CDR3 is 14 residues. The variable domain in full, with the rest retrieved from reference TRBV19 and TRBJ2-7, is DGGITQSPKYLFRKEGQNVTLSCEQNLNHDAMYWYRQDPGQGLRLIYYSQIVNDFQKGDIAEGYSVSREKKESFPLTVTSAQKNPTAFYLCASSDRTGTYEQYFGPGTRLTVT.

Ten or more counts support this clonotype. The genes are TRBV19 and TRBJ1-1; maybe TRBD1 (5 bases). This CDR3 has 20 residues. The germline CDR1 and CDR2 sequences are LNHDA and SQIVND (reference sequence). The V end was cut by 5 bases, the J end by 0 bases, with 28 bases between. The CDR3, as DNA: TGTGCCAGTAGTCTCAGAGAGGGACGACGTTTGGGATTGGTGAACACTGAAGCTTTCTTT. It is translated as CASSLREGRRLGLVNTEAFF.

This clonotype has a count of ten or more. The rearrangement links TRBV7-2 to TRBJ1-5; 10 bases agree with TRBD1. From germline, CDR1 is SGHTA and CDR2 FQGNSA. This CDR3 spans 14 amino acids. J was trimmed by 5 bases and V by 6 bases; bases with no gene match: 4. CDR3 DNA sequence: TGTGCCAGCAGTGACAGGGGGCCTGATCAGCCCCAGCATTTT. This codes for CASSDRGPDQPQHF.

This clonotype has at least ten counts. This sequence joins TRBV7-2 and TRBJ1-1; D may be TRBD1 (6 bases). Trimming took 2 bases from V and 10 from J, leaving 17 bases between them. Germline loops: CDR1 SGHTA, CDR2 FQGNSA. This CDR3 has 14 residues. The CDR3 loop reads CASSLITTGIGAFF. CDR3 bases: TGTGCCAGCAGCTTAATAACTACAGGGATAGGAGCTTTCTTT.